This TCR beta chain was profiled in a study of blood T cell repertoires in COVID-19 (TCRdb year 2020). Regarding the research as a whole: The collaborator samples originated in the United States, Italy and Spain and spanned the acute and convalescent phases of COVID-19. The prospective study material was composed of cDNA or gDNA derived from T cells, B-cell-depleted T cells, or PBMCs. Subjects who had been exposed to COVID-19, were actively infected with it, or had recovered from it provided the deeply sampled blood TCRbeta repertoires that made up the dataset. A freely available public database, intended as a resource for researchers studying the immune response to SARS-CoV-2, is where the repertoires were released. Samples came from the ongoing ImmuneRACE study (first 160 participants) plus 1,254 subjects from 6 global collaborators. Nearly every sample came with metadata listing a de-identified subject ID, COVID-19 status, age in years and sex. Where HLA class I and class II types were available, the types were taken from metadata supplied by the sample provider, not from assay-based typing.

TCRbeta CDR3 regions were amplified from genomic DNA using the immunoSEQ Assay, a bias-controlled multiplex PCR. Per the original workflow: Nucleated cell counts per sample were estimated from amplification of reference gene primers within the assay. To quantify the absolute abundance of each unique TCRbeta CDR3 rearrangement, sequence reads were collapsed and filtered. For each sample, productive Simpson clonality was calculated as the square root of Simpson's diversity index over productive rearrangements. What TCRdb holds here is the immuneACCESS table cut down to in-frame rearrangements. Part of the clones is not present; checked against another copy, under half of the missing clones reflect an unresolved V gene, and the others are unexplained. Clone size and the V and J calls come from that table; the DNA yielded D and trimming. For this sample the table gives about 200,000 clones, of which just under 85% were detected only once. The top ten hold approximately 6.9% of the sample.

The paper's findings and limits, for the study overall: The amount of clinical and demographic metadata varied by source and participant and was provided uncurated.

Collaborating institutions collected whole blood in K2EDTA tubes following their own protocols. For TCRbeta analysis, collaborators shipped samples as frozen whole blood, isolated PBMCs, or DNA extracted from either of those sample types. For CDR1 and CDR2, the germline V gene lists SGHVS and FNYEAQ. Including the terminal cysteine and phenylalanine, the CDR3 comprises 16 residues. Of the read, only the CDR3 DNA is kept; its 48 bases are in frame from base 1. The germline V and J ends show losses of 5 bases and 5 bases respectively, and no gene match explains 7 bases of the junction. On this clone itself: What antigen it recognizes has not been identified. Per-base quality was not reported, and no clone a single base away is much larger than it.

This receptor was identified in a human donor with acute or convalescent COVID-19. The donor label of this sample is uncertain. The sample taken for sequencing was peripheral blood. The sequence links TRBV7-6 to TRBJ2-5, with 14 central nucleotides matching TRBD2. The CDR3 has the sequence CASSAGLAGGGETQYF. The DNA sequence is TGTGCCAGCAGCGCCGGACTAGCGGGAGGAGGGGAGACCCAGTACTTC.